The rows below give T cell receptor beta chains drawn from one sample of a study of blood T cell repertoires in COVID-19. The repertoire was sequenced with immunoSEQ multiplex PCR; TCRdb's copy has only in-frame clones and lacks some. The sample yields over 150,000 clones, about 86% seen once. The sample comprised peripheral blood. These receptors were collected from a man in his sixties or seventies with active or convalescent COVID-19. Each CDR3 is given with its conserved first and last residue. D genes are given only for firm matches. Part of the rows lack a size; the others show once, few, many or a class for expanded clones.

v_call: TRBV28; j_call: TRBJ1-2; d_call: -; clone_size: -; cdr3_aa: CASSSAGHNYGYTF; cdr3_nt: TGTGCCAGCAGCTCGGCTGGACATAACTATGGCTACACCTTC
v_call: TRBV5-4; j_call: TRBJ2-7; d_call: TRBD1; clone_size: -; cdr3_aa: CASSTRGRADYEQYF; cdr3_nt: TGTGCCAGCAGCACCAGGGGGCGCGCCGATTACGAGCAGTACTTC
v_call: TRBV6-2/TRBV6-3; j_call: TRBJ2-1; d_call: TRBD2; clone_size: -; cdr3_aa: CASSYAAGGPAEQFF; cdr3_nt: TGTGCCAGCAGTTACGCAGCGGGAGGGCCGGCTGAGCAGTTCTTC
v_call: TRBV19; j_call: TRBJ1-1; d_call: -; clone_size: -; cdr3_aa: CASSIGGRGTEAFF; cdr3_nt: TGTGCCAGTAGTATCGGTGGCAGGGGCACTGAAGCTTTCTTT
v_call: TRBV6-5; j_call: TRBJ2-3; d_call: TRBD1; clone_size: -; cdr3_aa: CASTARGRTDTQYF; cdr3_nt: TGTGCCAGCACCGCCAGGGGGAGAACAGATACGCAGTATTTT
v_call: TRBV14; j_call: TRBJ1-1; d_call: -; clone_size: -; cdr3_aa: CASSPWGDKTNTEAFF; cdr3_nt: TGTGCCAGCAGCCCCTGGGGGGATAAGACGAACACTGAAGCTTTCTTT
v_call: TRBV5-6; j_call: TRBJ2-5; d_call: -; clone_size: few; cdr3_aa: CASSLLDRMETQYF; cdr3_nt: TGTGCCAGCAGCCTACTGGACAGAATGGAGACCCAGTACTTC
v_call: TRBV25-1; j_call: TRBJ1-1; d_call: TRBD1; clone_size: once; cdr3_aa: CASTPSDRGHISPFF; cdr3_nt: TGTGCCAGCACTCCCTCGGACAGGGGACATATCTCGCCTTTCTTT
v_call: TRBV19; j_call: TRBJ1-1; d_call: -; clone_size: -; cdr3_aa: CASSTYNRQNTEAFF; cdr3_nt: TGTGCCAGTAGTACCTATAACAGACAGAACACTGAAGCTTTCTTT
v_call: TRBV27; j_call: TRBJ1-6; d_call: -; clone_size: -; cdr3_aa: CASSFRGAGSPLHF; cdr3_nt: TGTGCCAGCAGTTTCAGAGGAGCGGGTTCACCCCTCCACTTT
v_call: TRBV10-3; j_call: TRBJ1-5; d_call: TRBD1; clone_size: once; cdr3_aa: CAISEGGSNQPQHF; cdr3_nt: TGTGCCATCAGTGAAGGGGGCAGCAATCAGCCCCAGCATTTT
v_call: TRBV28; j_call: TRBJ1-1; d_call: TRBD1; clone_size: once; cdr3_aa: CASSLLQGRVGF; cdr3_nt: TGTGCCAGCAGTTTACTACAGGGGCGGGTGGGATTT
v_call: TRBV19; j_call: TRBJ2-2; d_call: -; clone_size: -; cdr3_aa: CASQGRGTGELFF; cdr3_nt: TGTGCCAGTCAGGGGCGAGGCACCGGGGAGCTGTTTTTT
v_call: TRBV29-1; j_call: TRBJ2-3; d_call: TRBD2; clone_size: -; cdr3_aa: CSGSGAGTDTQYF; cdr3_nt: TGCAGCGGTAGCGGGGCGGGCACAGATACGCAGTATTTT
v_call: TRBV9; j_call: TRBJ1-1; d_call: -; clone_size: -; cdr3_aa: CASSERPGTKTLNTEAFF; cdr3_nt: TGTGCCAGCAGCGAGCGACCCGGGACAAAAACCTTGAACACTGAAGCTTTCTTT
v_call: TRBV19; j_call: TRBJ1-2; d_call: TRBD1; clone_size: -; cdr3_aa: CASSMTGGKNYGYTF; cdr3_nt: TGTGCCAGTAGTATGACAGGGGGAAAGAACTATGGCTACACCTTC
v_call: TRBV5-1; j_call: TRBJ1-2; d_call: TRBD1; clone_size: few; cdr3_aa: CASSFTGAGYTF; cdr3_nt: TGCGCCAGCAGCTTTACAGGGGCCGGCTACACCTTC
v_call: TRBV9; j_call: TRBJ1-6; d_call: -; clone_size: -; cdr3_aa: CASSVEDSLHSPLHF; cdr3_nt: TGTGCCAGCAGCGTAGAGGACAGTCTACATTCACCCCTCCACTTT
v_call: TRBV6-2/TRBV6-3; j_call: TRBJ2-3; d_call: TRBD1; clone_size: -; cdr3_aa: CASSYGGTGRTDTQYF; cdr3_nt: TGTGCCAGCAGTTACGGGGGGACAGGGCGCACAGATACGCAGTATTTT
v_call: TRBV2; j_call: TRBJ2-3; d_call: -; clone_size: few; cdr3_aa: CASSRGLDTQYF; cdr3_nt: TGTGCCAGCAGTAGAGGACTCGATACGCAGTATTTT
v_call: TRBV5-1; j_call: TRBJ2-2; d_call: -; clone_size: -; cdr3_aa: CASSLAPGVDTGELFF; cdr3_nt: TGCGCCAGCAGCTTGGCCCCAGGGGTCGACACCGGGGAGCTGTTTTTT
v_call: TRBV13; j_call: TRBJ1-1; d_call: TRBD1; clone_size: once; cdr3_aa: CASSPGGNTEAFF; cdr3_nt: TGTGCCAGCAGCCCAGGGGGGAACACTGAAGCTTTCTTT
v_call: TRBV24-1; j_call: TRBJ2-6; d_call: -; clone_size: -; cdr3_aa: CATSVGNPSSGANVLTF; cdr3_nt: TGTGCCACCAGTGTGGGCAATCCTTCCTCTGGGGCCAACGTCCTGACTTTC
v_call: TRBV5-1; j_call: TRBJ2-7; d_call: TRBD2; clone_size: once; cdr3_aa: CASSLGWLAGGRSYEQYF; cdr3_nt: TGCGCCAGCAGCTTGGGTTGGTTAGCGGGGGGTCGCTCCTACGAGCAGTACTTC
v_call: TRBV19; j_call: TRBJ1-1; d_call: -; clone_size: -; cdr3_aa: CASRRQANTEAFF; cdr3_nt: TGTGCCAGTAGACGACAGGCGAACACTGAAGCTTTCTTT
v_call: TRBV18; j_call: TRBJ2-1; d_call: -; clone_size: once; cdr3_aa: CASSPFTFSDNEQFF; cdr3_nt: TGTGCCAGCTCACCATTTACGTTCAGCGATAATGAGCAGTTCTTC
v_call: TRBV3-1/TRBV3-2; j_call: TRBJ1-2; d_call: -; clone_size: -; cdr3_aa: CASSPPHRHDYGYTF; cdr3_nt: TGTGCCAGCAGCCCCCCCCACAGGCACGACTATGGCTACACCTTC
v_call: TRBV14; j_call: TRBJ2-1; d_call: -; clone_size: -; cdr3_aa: CASSQGLGGRAEQFF; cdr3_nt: TGTGCCAGCAGCCAAGGCCTGGGGGGGCGTGCTGAGCAGTTCTTC
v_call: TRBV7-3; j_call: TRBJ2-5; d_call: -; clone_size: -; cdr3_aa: CASSPWGAAPQETQYF; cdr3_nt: TGTGCCAGCAGCCCGTGGGGCGCGGCACCCCAAGAGACCCAGTACTTC
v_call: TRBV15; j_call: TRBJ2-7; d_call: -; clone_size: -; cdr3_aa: CATSRVGRSYEQYF; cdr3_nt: TGTGCCACCAGCAGAGTTGGGAGGTCCTACGAGCAGTACTTC
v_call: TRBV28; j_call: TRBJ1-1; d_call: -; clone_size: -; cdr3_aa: CASIMAGNTEAFF; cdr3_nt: TGTGCCAGCATCATGGCAGGGAACACTGAAGCTTTCTTT
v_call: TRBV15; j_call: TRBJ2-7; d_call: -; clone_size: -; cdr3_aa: CATSRDTQGFPYEQYF; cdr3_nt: TGTGCCACCAGCAGAGATACACAGGGATTCCCCTACGAGCAGTACTTC
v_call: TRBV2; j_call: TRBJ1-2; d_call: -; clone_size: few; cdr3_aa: CASSPDRGGNYGYTF; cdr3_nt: TGTGCCAGCAGTCCCGATCGGGGTGGAAACTATGGCTACACCTTC
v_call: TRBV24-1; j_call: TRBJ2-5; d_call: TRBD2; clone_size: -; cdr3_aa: CATSDLNPLAGLGETQYF; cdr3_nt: TGTGCCACCAGTGACTTGAACCCCCTAGCGGGATTGGGAGAGACCCAGTACTTC
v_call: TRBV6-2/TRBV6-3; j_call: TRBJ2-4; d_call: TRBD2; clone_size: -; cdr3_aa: CASSPRTSGTTKNIQYF; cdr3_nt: TGTGCCAGCAGCCCCCGGACTAGCGGGACGACCAAAAACATTCAGTACTTC
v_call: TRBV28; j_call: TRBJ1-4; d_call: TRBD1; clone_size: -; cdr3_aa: CASSSTGVDLPKLFF; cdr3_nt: TGTGCCAGCAGTTCGACAGGGGTCGACCTTCCTAAACTGTTTTTT
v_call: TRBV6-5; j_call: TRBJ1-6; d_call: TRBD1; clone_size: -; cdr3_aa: CASSYDRAASPLHF; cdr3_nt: TGTGCCAGCAGTTACGACAGGGCGGCTTCACCCCTCCACTTT
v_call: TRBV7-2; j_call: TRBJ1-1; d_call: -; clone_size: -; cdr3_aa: CASSLVFRGNTEAFF; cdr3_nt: TGTGCCAGCAGCTTAGTGTTTAGGGGGAACACTGAAGCTTTCTTT
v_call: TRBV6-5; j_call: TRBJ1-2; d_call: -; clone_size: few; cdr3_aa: CASRPSSGSGYGYTF; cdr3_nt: TGTGCCAGCAGGCCGTCGTCGGGGTCCGGCTATGGCTACACCTTC
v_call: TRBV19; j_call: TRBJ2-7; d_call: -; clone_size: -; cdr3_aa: CASSIRGYEQYF; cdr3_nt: TGTGCCAGTAGTATTAGGGGATACGAGCAGTACTTC
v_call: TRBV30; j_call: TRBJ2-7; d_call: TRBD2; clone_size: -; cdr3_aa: CAWSLGGGSYEQYF; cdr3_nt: TGTGCCTGGAGTTTAGGCGGGGGGTCCTACGAGCAGTACTTC
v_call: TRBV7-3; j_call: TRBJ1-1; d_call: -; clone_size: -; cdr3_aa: CASSLDTGTEAFF; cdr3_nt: TGTGCCAGCAGCTTAGATACGGGCACTGAAGCTTTCTTT
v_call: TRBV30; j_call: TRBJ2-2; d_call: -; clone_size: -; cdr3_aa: CAWSRGVGTGELFF; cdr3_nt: TGTGCCTGGAGTAGGGGTGTGGGGACCGGGGAGCTGTTTTTT
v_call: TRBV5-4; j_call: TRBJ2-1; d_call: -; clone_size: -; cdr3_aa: CASSFRLVATFSYNEQFF; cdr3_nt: TGTGCCAGCAGCTTCCGACTGGTAGCGACCTTCTCCTACAATGAGCAGTTCTTC
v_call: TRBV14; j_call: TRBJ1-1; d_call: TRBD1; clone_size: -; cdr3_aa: CASSARGRNTEAFF; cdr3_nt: TGTGCCAGCAGCGCCAGGGGGAGGAACACTGAAGCTTTCTTT
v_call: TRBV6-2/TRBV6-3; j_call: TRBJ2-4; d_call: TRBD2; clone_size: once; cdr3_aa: CASSQPGTSGAKNIQYF; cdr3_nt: TGTGCCAGCAGCCAACCCGGGACTAGCGGGGCCAAAAACATTCAGTACTTC
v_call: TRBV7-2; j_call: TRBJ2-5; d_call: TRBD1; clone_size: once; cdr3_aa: CASNLQGVGLETQYF; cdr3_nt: TGTGCCAGCAACCTCCAGGGGGTCGGGTTAGAGACCCAGTACTTC
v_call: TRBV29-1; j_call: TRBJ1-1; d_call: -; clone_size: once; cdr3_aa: CSVDQGQLNTEAFF; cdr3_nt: TGCAGCGTTGATCAGGGTCAGTTGAACACTGAAGCTTTCTTT
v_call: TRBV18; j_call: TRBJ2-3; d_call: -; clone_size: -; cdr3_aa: CASSPPRAGMGTDTQYF; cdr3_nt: TGTGCCAGCTCACCACCAAGAGCAGGGATGGGCACAGATACGCAGTATTTT